What follows are 28 T cell receptor beta chains derived from one specimen sequenced in a study of cytomegalovirus exposure and HLA in healthy donors. The primer mix had 60 Vbeta and 13 Jbeta primers. The repertoire was sequenced with immunoSEQ multiplex PCR; TCRdb's copy has only in-frame clones and lacks some. Counted here are a few hundred thousand clones, roughly four fifths occurring once; the ten biggest clones make up roughly 7.4%. Material for sequencing was PBMCs. These receptors were taken from a woman in her fifties or sixties in good health and CMV-seropositive.

V usage is TRBV2 and J usage is TRBJ2-2; 9 bases match TRBD2. Germline values: CDR1 SNHLY, CDR2 FYNNEI. V lost 8 bases to trimming and J lost 3 bases; unmatched junction nucleotides: 4. The CDR3 has 14 amino acids. The CDR3 DNA sequence: TGTGCCAGCTTAGCGGGAGATTACACCGGGGAGCTGTTTTTT. It is translated as CASLAGDYTGELFF.

This chain joins TRBV6-1 and TRBJ2-7; 8 nucleotides agree with TRBD1. The junction had 7 bases not matched to a gene; V was cut back by 4 bases and J by 2 bases. The germline V gene has CDR1 MNHNS and CDR2 SASEGT. The CDR3 is 15 residues long. CDR3 protein: CASSVTGASAYEQYF. The CDR3 nucleotides read TGTGCCAGCAGTGTGACAGGGGCATCCGCCTACGAGCAGTACTTC.

This clone was found a few times. The chain recombines TRBV28 with TRBJ1-1; D possibly corresponds to TRBD1 (5 bases). This CDR3 comprises 14 residues. Germline-derived CDR1 and CDR2 are MDHEN and SYDVKM. V dropped 5 bases and J dropped 7 bases, with 17 bases sitting between them. The CDR3 DNA follows: TGTGCCAGCAGTGATCCGAGGACACGTCTTGAAGCTTTCTTT. Translated: CASSDPRTRLEAFF.

The rearrangement links TRBV27 to TRBJ1-6, with 7 nucleotides matching TRBD1. The CDR3 spans 16 residues. V was pared by 5 bases and J by 0 bases, with 4 bases of the junction left unmatched. In germline, CDR1 is MNHEY, CDR2 SMNVEV (reference sequence). This chain's CDR3 is CASSRRQGSYNSPLHF. Written as DNA, the CDR3 is TGTGCCAGCAGTCGCCGACAGGGCTCCTATAATTCACCCCTCCACTTT.

The V gene is TRBV10-3, the J gene TRBJ2-2; TRBD1 matches 8 bases. The CDR3 runs to 16 residues. V shed 6 bases and J 2 bases; nucleotides not matched to a gene: 8. Germline CDR1 is ENHRY and CDR2 is SYGVKD. The CDR3 nucleotides are TGTGCCATCAGGGCGACAGGGGTGGGTAACACCGGGGAGCTGTTTTTT. The encoded protein is CAIRATGVGNTGELFF.

The chain joins TRBV4-1 to TRBJ1-4; tentatively, D is TRBD1 (6 bases). V gave up 4 bases and J gave up 0 bases, with 12 bases separating them. There are 16 residues in the CDR3. Germline CDR1 MGHRA, CDR2 YSYEKL. The CDR3 DNA reads as TGCGCCAGCAGCCTGACCTCAGGGGCAACTAATGAAAAACTGTTTTTT. Protein: CASSLTSGATNEKLFF.

This clone was observed once. This chain connects TRBV5-6 to TRBJ2-2; D perhaps matches TRBD1 (5 bases). The germline V gene has CDR1 SGHDT and CDR2 YYEEEE. V dropped 6 bases and J dropped 0 bases, with 9 bases sitting between them. This CDR3 is 14 amino acids long. The CDR3 DNA follows: TGTGCCAGCAAACACAGGACGAACACCGGGGAGCTGTTTTTT. This translates into CASKHRTNTGELFF. Complete variable domain (other parts from reference TRBV5-6 and TRBJ2-2): DAGVTQSPTHLIKTRGQQVTLRCSPKSGHDTVSWYQQALGQGPQFIFQYYEEEERQRGNFPDRFSGHQFPNYSSELNVNALLLGDSALYLCASKHRTNTGELFFGEGSRLTVL.

This clone was counted a few times. V gene TRBV30 combines with J gene TRBJ1-2; D not resolved. The CDR3 contains 15 residues. V was cut by 1 base and J by 0 bases, with 12 bases left in between. Germline V gives CDR1 GTSNPN, CDR2 SVGIG (reference sequence). The CDR3 coding sequence is TGTGCCTGGAGTGACCTACTTCGAGCTAACTATGGCTACACCTTC. It yields the protein CAWSDLLRANYGYTF.

The CDR3 here is CASSLPGETQYF. The CDR3 DNA follows: TGTGCCAGCAGCTTACCGGGGGAGACCCAGTACTTC. The chain carries TRBV11-2 and TRBJ2-5; perhaps TRBD2 as D (5 bases). The CDR3 extends over 12 amino acids. The germline V and J ends were trimmed by 2 bases and 5 bases, with 6 bases remaining between them. Germline CDR1 and CDR2: SGHAT and FQNNGV. Filled out from reference TRBV11-2 and TRBJ2-5, the complete variable domain reads EAGVAQSPRYKIIEKRQSVAFWCNPISGHATLYWYQQILGQGPKLLIQFQNNGVVDDSQLPKDRFSAERLKGVDSTLKIQPAKLEDSAVYLCASSLPGETQYFGPGTRLLVL.

The V call is TRBV11-3, the J call TRBJ2-7, with D maybe TRBD2 (6 bases). CDR3 length equals 15 residues. In germline, CDR1 is SGHNT, CDR2 YENEEA. Trimming removed 2 bases at V and 2 bases at J, with 13 bases between. CDR3 in DNA: TGTGCCAGCAGCTTAAGTGCTGGAGGGGCCTACGAGCAGTACTTC. Encoded protein: CASSLSAGGAYEQYF.

The chain employs TRBV6-6 and TRBJ2-2; the D is unclear. The CDR3 loop spans 12 amino acids. Trimming removed 7 bases from V and 7 bases from J, with 10 bases in between. From germline, CDR1 is MNHNY and CDR2 SVGAGI (reference sequence). DNA for the CDR3: TGTGCCAGCAACTCCCCGCGCGGGGAGCTGTTTTTT. Its translation: CASNSPRGELFF.

This chain connects TRBV5-1 to TRBJ2-6; D gene ambiguous. The CDR3 length is 19 residues. CDR1 is SGHRS and CDR2 is YFSETQ in the germline V gene. Trimming cost V 0 bases and J 0 bases, with 16 bases left between them. The CDR3 region has the DNA TGCGCCAGCAGCTTGGCACAGCTGGTTTCCCTCTCTGGGGCCAACGTCCTGACTTTC. Residues: CASSLAQLVSLSGANVLTF.

The chain uses TRBV10-3 and TRBJ1-2; D might be TRBD1 (6 bases). The V end was cut by 0 bases, the J end by 4 bases, with 18 bases between. This CDR3 has 17 residues. CDR1 is ENHRY, CDR2 SYGVKD, per germline. The CDR3: CAISESKPWTDSYGYTF. The CDR3 DNA reads as TGTGCCATCAGTGAGTCTAAACCCTGGACAGACTCCTATGGCTACACCTTC.

V gene TRBV28 combines with J gene TRBJ2-1; 9 bases are a match to TRBD1. CDR3 length: 15 residues. V lost 7 bases and J lost 2; bases outside the gene matches: 6. Germline CDR1 MDHEN, CDR2 SYDVKM. CDR3 protein: CASIGQGTTYNEQFF. The CDR3 DNA reads TGTGCCAGCATAGGACAGGGGACGACCTACAATGAGCAGTTCTTC.

As DNA, the CDR3 is TGTGCCTGGAGCGTCCTGGATACGCAGTATTTT. The encoded protein is CAWSVLDTQYF. The chain joins TRBV30 to TRBJ2-3; D uncertain. Trimming cost V 3 bases and J 6 bases, with 7 bases left between them. Germline loops: CDR1 GTSNPN, CDR2 SVGIG (reference sequence). The CDR3 is made up of 11 amino acids.

The chain recombines TRBV6-5 with TRBJ1-1, with 11 bases lining up with TRBD1. This CDR3 region has 12 residues. V was clipped by 8 bases and J by 10 bases; unmatched bases: 6. CDR1 is MNHEY, CDR2 SVGAGI, per germline. The CDR3 nucleotides read TGTGCCAGCGACTCCGGGACAGGGGGAGCTTTCTTT. This sequence encodes CASDSGTGGAFF.

The V gene is TRBV5-4, the J gene TRBJ2-7; 11 bases line up with TRBD2. The trim removed 3 bases at V and 2 bases at J, leaving 4 bases unmatched. The CDR3 is made up of 15 amino acids. Germline V gives CDR1 SGHNT, CDR2 YYREEE (reference sequence). CDR3 region: CASSWTSGLTYEQYF. The CDR3 DNA reads TGTGCCAGCAGCTGGACTAGCGGGTTAACCTACGAGCAGTACTTC. The full variable domain, with the rest looked up from reference TRBV5-4 and TRBJ2-7, is ETGVTQSPTHLIKTRGQQVTLRCSSQSGHNTVSWYQQALGQGPQFIFQYYREEENGRGNFPPRFSGLQFPNYSSELNVNALELDDSALYLCASSWTSGLTYEQYFGPGTRLTVT.

The chain employs TRBV6-5 and TRBJ1-1; no clear D. Germline CDR1 MNHEY, CDR2 SVGAGI. The germline V and J ends were trimmed by 0 bases and 0 bases, with 8 bases remaining between them. The CDR3 is 15 residues long. The CDR3 DNA follows: TGTGCCAGCAGTTACTCGCAGTTCATGAACACTGAAGCTTTCTTT. Translated: CASSYSQFMNTEAFF.

V usage is TRBV7-9 and J usage is TRBJ1-1; TRBD1 might be the D (6 bases). CDR1 and CDR2 from the germline V gene are SEHNR and FQNEAQ (reference sequence). The ends were cut back, 5 bases at V and 4 bases at J, with 26 bases in the middle. The CDR3 sequence is 18 residues long. The CDR3 DNA reads as TGTGCCAGCAGCCATAGACCCGGGACACTTTCATGGGGCACTGAAGCTTTCTTT. It codes for CASSHRPGTLSWGTEAFF.

This chain links TRBV2 with TRBJ2-1; maybe TRBD1 (5 bases). V lost 7 bases, J lost 3 bases, and 16 bases lay in between. Germline assignment: CDR1 SNHLY and CDR2 FYNNEI. The CDR3 runs to 15 residues. CDR3 sequence: CASTHGASRYNEQFF. CDR3 bases: TGTGCCAGCACCCATGGGGCTTCCCGCTACAATGAGCAGTTCTTC.

This clone was found a few times. The chain couples TRBV10-3 to TRBJ2-7, with 11 bases fitting TRBD1. The CDR3 sequence is 12 residues long. The V segment lost 11 bases and the J segment 6 bases; nucleotides outside the gene matches: 6. Germline V gene sequence: CDR1 ENHRY, CDR2 SYGVKD. The chain's CDR3 is CAGGTGGPEQYF. The CDR3 nucleotides read TGTGCCGGGGGGACAGGGGGACCCGAGCAGTACTTC.

V and J are TRBV25-1 and TRBJ1-2, with D unresolved. Germline-derived CDR1 and CDR2 are MGHDK and SYGVNS. Trimming shortened V by 4 bases and J by 4 bases, and 7 bases separated the two germline ends. The CDR3 runs 12 residues. The CDR3 DNA reads TGTGCCAGCAGTGTAGGACTCTATGGCTACACCTTC. It translates to CASSVGLYGYTF.

CDR3 loop: CASRAQGYTTEAFF. In nucleotides, the CDR3 is TGTGCCAGCAGAGCACAGGGTTATACCACTGAAGCTTTCTTT. V usage is TRBV6-1 and J usage is TRBJ1-1, with D perhaps TRBD1 (6 bases). The CDR3 spans 14 residues. Germline CDR1 and CDR2: MNHNS and SASEGT. With 6 bases removed from V and 4 bases from J, the gap between germline ends came to 15 bases.

The rearrangement uses TRBV9 and TRBJ2-3; TRBD2 matches at 10 bases. This CDR3 spans 18 amino acids. Per germline, CDR1 SGDLS and CDR2 YYNGEE. The V segment lost 2 bases and the J segment 1 base; nucleotides outside the gene matches: 10. The CDR3, as DNA: TGTGCCAGCAGCGTCGCTGCTAGCGGGAGAGCGGGCACAGATACGCAGTATTTT. This translates into CASSVAASGRAGTDTQYF.

The chain employs TRBV15 and TRBJ2-1, with unresolved D. The CDR3 sequence is 14 residues long. Trimming left V 1 base short and J 8 bases short, with 12 bases between. Germline V gene lookup returns CDR1 LNHNV and CDR2 YYDKDF (reference sequence). CDR3 nucleotides: TGTGCCACCAGCAGAGCCCTTAGTGTGGATGAGCAGTTCTTC. Translating it yields CATSRALSVDEQFF.

V gene TRBV2 combines with J gene TRBJ2-7, with D hard to call. Germline values: CDR1 SNHLY, CDR2 FYNNEI. Trimming removed 3 bases from V and 10 bases from J, with 7 bases in between. This CDR3 spans 10 amino acids. CDR3 sequence (DNA): TGTGCCAGCAGTGATGTGTATCAGTACTTC. It codes for CASSDVYQYF.

This chain uses TRBV28 with TRBJ2-7; 8 bases align to TRBD1. The J segment lost 3 bases and the V segment lost 6 bases, leaving 13 bases of the junction unmatched. Per the germline V gene, CDR1 is MDHEN and CDR2 is SYDVKM. CDR3 length equals 16 residues. CDR3 nucleotides: TGTGCCAGCAGACAGTCCGGGCAGGGGGCCTTCTACGAGCAGTACTTC. Its protein product is CASRQSGQGAFYEQYF.

The genes are TRBV18 and TRBJ2-7; 8 positions match TRBD1. This CDR3 is built from 13 residues. After removal of 7 bases from V and 5 bases from J, the junction contained 7 bases not matched to a gene. CDR1 is KGHSH and CDR2 is LQKENI in the germline V gene. The CDR3 spells CASFSQGGHEQYF. The DNA for the CDR3 is TGTGCCAGCTTTTCACAGGGGGGCCACGAGCAGTACTTC. The full variable domain, with the rest looked up from reference TRBV18 and TRBJ2-7, is NAGVMQNPRHLVRRRGQEARLRCSPMKGHSHVYWYRQLPEEGLKFMVYLQKENIIDESGMPKERFSAEFPKEGPSILRIQQVVRGDSAAYFCASFSQGGHEQYFGPGTRLTVT.